This T cell receptor beta chain comes out of a study of blood T cell repertoires in COVID-19. Study-level background: The origin of the acute and convalescent COVID-19 samples was the United States, Italy and Spain. T cells, B-cell-depleted T cells, or PBMCs provided the cDNA or gDNA that served as material.

Clones were read by immunoSEQ multiplex PCR, and TCRdb kept only the in-frame ones, dropping some. The sample contains roughly 8,100 clones, around 85% of which appear only once. Source material: peripheral blood. The origin of this receptor is a human donor with active COVID-19. The donor label of this sample is uncertain.

The CDR3 here is CASSLSRDTEAFF. The DNA of the CDR3 is TGTGCCAGCAGTTTATCGAGGGACACTGAAGCTTTCTTT. The chain combines TRBV27 with TRBJ1-1; the D is unclear. V lost 0 bases and J 3 bases, leaving 5 bases between the germline ends. This CDR3 has 13 residues. Germline V gene sequence: CDR1 MNHEY, CDR2 SMNVEV (reference sequence).